These 10 T cell receptor beta chains share one sample of origin, sequenced in a study of control samples from healthy donors and cancer patients. Profiling relied on immunoSEQ multiplex PCR, and the TCRdb table lists in-frame clones only, not all of them. The table includes some 190,000 clones, roughly nine tenths detected once. Input material: blood. Receptors originate from a man younger than 40 in good health.

Only a few counts were recorded for this clone. The chain is built from TRBV19 and TRBJ1-2; D is unresolved. Looked up from germline, CDR1 is LNHDA and CDR2 is SQIVND (reference sequence). CDR3 length: 14 amino acids. Trimming pared 3 bases from V and 0 bases from J, leaving 8 bases between. The CDR3 is CASSILSTNYGYTF. The CDR3 DNA reads as TGTGCCAGTAGTATCTTGTCAACTAACTATGGCTACACCTTC.

The chain combines TRBV28 with TRBJ1-5; TRBD1 aligns across 7 bases. The germline CDR1 and CDR2 sequences are MDHEN and SYDVKM. J lost 0 bases, V lost 7 bases, and 3 bases had no gene match. The length of the CDR3 is 14 residues. DNA of the CDR3: TGTGCCAGCAAGGGGACAGTTAGCAATCAGCCCCAGCATTTT. Protein: CASKGTVSNQPQHF.

About this clone itself: A much larger clone lies one base from this, so it may be a read error. V usage is TRBV2 and J usage is TRBJ1-3; no reliable D call. The germline CDR1 and CDR2 sequences are SNHLY and FYNNEI. V was shortened by 7 bases and J by 0 bases, with 7 bases between the two germline ends. The CDR3 extends over 13 amino acids. DNA for the CDR3: TGTGCCAGCATCCTGGGCTCTGGAAACACCATATATTTT. Residues: CASILGSGNTIYF.

The chain recombines TRBV18 with TRBJ1-3; D remains unclear. Germline CDR1 KGHSH, CDR2 LQKENI. V lost 6 bases and J lost 0, with 6 bases in between. The CDR3 totals 13 residues. The CDR3 here is CASSGNSGNTIYF. The CDR3 DNA sequence: TGTGCCAGCTCCGGGAACTCTGGAAACACCATATATTTT.

The chain combines TRBV3-1 (or the pseudogene TRBV3-2) with TRBJ1-2; 11 positions agree with TRBD1. CDR1 LGHDT and CDR2 YNNKEL come from the germline V gene (reference sequence). V lost 4 bases, J lost 7 bases, and 5 bases stayed unmatched. This CDR3 contains 14 residues. The CDR3: CASSRDRGVIGYTF. The CDR3 nucleotides read TGTGCCAGCAGCCGGGACAGGGGGGTTATTGGCTACACCTTC.

This chain links TRBV6-5 with TRBJ2-1, with D perhaps matching TRBD1 (5 bases). The CDR3 is 14 amino acids. CDR1 is MNHEY, CDR2 SVGAGI, per germline. V was trimmed by 6 bases and J by 7 bases, leaving 16 bases between them. In DNA, the CDR3 is TGTGCCAGCAGCCTGACAGCCTCCTCTAATGAGCAGTTCTTC. It is translated as CASSLTASSNEQFF.

The J gene is TRBJ1-2, the V gene TRBV9, with 9 bases fitting TRBD1. The germline CDR1 and CDR2 sequences are SGDLS and YYNGEE. J was trimmed by 3 bases and V by 2 bases; bases with no gene match: 2. This CDR3 has 14 amino acids. Here the CDR3 DNA reads TGTGCCAGCAGCGTCGGGACAGGGCACTATGGCTACACCTTC. This gives the protein CASSVGTGHYGYTF.

This sequence joins TRBV20-1 and TRBJ1-1; D remains ambiguous. This CDR3 is built from 12 residues. In germline, CDR1 is DFQATT, CDR2 SNEGSKA (reference sequence). The ends were cut back, 4 bases at V and 1 base at J, with 7 bases in the middle. The CDR3 DNA is TGCAGTGCTAATGAGGGGAACACTGAAGCTTTCTTT. Protein: CSANEGNTEAFF.

The chain recombines TRBV2 with TRBJ2-3; the D call may be TRBD1 or TRBD2 (6 bases each). CDR1 is SNHLY and CDR2 is FYNNEI in the germline V gene. CDR3 length: 17 amino acids. V lost 4 bases and J 0 bases, leaving 17 bases between the germline ends. The CDR3 loop is CASSGKPGATSTDTQYF. The CDR3 nucleotides are TGTGCCAGCAGTGGAAAACCGGGGGCAACTAGCACAGATACGCAGTATTTT. The whole variable domain, filled in from reference TRBV2 and TRBJ2-3, reads EPEVTQTPSHQVTQMGQEVILRCVPISNHLYFYWYRQILGQKVEFLVSFYNNEISEKSEIFDDQFSVERPDGSNFTLKIRSTKLEDSAMYFCASSGKPGATSTDTQYFGPGTRLTVL.

The rearrangement links TRBV28 to TRBJ2-1; the match to TRBD2 covers 11 bases. The CDR3 consists of 16 residues. V trimming: 4 bases; J trimming: 8 bases; junction bases outside the gene matches: 10. Germline V gene data show CDR1 as MDHEN and CDR2 as SYDVKM. CDR3 nucleotides: TGTGCCAGCAGTTACCATAGCGGGGGGGCCGAAGATGAGCAGTTCTTC. This codes for CASSYHSGGAEDEQFF.